The T cell receptor (beta chain) described here comes from a study of T cell responses to AZD1222 COVID-19 vaccine. TCRdb's copy holds only in-frame clones and misses some; the assay was immunoSEQ multiplex PCR. This sample has tens of thousands of clones, with 84% found just once. Findings and limits, study-wide: Baseline seropositivity characterized only 5 or 6 AZD1222 recipients. Researchers took repertoire samples only after the peak T cell response had come.

As concerns this clone: The antigen is not known.

The length of the CDR3 is 13 residues. CDR1 SGDLS and CDR2 YYNGEE come from the germline V gene. Deletions cut 2 bases from V and 5 bases from J, with 8 bases between. The receptor comes from an adult in good health. The genes are TRBV9 and TRBJ2-1; perhaps TRBD2 as D (5 bases). The sequencing here drew on peripheral blood, taken on day 0 of AZD1222 vaccination. In nucleotides, the CDR3 is TGTGCCAGCAGCGTCGGACTGAACAATGAGCAGTTCTTC. It codes for CASSVGLNNEQFF.